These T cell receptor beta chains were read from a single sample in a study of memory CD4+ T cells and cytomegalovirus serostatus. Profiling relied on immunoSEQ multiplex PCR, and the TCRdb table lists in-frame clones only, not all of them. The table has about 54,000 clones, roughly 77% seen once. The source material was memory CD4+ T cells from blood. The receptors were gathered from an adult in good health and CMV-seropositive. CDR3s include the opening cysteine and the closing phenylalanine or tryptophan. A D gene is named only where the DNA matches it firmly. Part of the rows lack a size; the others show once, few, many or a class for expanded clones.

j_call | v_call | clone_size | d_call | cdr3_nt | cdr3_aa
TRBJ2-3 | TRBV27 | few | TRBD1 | TGTGCCAGCAAAAATCGACAGGGCCTTAGCACAGATACGCAGTATTTT | CASKNRQGLSTDTQYF
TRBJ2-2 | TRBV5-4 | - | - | TGTGCCAGCAGCTCCCAAAGAAGGTCCGGGGAGCTGTTTTTT | CASSSQRRSGELFF
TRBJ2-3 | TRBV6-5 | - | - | TGTGCCAGCAGTTATCTCGGCGGTACCACAGATACGCAGTATTTT | CASSYLGGTTDTQYF
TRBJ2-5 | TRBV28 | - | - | TGTGCCAGCAGTTTTGAGGCCGCGCGAGAGACCCAGTACTTC | CASSFEAARETQYF
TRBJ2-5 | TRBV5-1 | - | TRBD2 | TGCGCCAGCAGCTCGGGACTAGCGTCAGGAGAGACCCAGTACTTC | CASSSGLASGETQYF
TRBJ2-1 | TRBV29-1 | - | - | TGCAGCGACCGCGGCGGCAGCTCCTACAATGAGCAGTTCTTC | CSDRGGSSYNEQFF
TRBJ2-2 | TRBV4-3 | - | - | TGCGCCAGCAGCCAAGATGTGCAGGCTCCGGGGGAGCTGTTTTTT | CASSQDVQAPGELFF
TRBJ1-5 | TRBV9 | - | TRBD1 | TGTGCCAGCAGCCCCCGAGTCAGGACAGGGGGCGAGAGAAAGGGCAATCAGCCCCAGCATTTT | CASSPRVRTGGERKGNQPQHF
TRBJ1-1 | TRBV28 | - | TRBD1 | TGTGCCAGCAGACAGGGACAGGGAAGGTTGAACACTGAAGCTTTCTTT | CASRQGQGRLNTEAFF
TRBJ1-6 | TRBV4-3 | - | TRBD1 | TGCGCCAGCAGTCGCCGGGACAGGGATAATTCACCCCTCCACTTT | CASSRRDRDNSPLHF
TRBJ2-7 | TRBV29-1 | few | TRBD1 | TGCAGCGTCGCTCCGGGACAGGGGCTCCTCTACGAGCAGTACTTC | CSVAPGQGLLYEQYF
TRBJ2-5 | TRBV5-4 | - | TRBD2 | TGTGCCAGCAGCCCCGGGACTAGCGGGTGGGAGACCCAGTACTTC | CASSPGTSGWETQYF
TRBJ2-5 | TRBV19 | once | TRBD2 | TGTGCCAGTAGTCCAAGGGGATCTAGCGGGAGCTTGGAGACCCAGTACTTC | CASSPRGSSGSLETQYF
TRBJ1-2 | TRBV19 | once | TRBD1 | TGTGCCAGTAGTATATGGTTAGGGACAGATTATGGCTACACCTTC | CASSIWLGTDYGYTF
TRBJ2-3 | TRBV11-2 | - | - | TGTGCCAGCGGCTTAGGCTCCATGGGAGATACGCAGTATTTT | CASGLGSMGDTQYF
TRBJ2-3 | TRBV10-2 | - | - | TGCGCCAGCAGATTGGATCGAGATACGCAGTATTTT | CASRLDRDTQYF